This T cell receptor (beta chain) is from a study of CXCR3-negative and CXCR3-positive naive CD8 T cells. The CDR3 has 13 amino acids. In germline, CDR1 is MGHRA, CDR2 YSYEKL. cDNA libraries for TRB were generated by 5' RACE incorporating UMI labels. Reanalyzing the 5' RACE reads, TCRdb keeps one entry per CDR3 protein, without DNA. Seen in this sample are about 26,000 distinct CDR3 sequences; the ten most common clones hold about 2.6%. Sequenced: naive CXCR3- CD8+ T cells from blood. The subset denotes: CD45RO-CCR7+CD27+CD95- naive CD8+ T cells lacking CXCR3 (TNR3-). The genes are TRBV4-1 and TRBJ2-1; TCRdb's D call, TRBD1, is unchecked because there is no DNA. The TCR comes from a human donor in good health. Some clones in this sample may be carry-over from other donors' samples. The CDR3 protein is CAGASGQGNEQFF.